This is a list of T cell receptor beta chains from one sample in a study of CD8 T cells in ankylosing spondylitis. Each CDR3 protein is one row after TCRdb ran MiXCR on the 5' RACE reads. The data show under 300,000 distinct CDR3 sequences, with over 15% seen just once and roughly a third held by the top ten. The sample consisted of blood, either unsorted or a sorted T cell fraction (not recorded which). The source of these receptors is a male donor with ankylosing spondylitis or in good health (not recorded which). Each CDR3 is given with its conserved first and last residue. Fields, in order: J gene, V gene, clone size, D gene, CDR3 protein, CDR3 DNA. A D gene is named only where the DNA matches it firmly. Clone size appears in some rows only: once, few, many, or a class for an expanded clone.

TRBJ2-3 | TRBV6-1 | . | TRBD1 | CASSRGTGEGTDTQYF | TGTGCCAGCAGTAGGGGGACAGGGGAGGGCACAGATACGCAGTATTTT
TRBJ2-3 | TRBV10-3 | many | TRBD1 | CAISDGTGGADTQYF | TGTGCCATCAGTGATGGGACAGGGGGCGCAGATACGCAGTATTTT
TRBJ2-7 | TRBV27 | . | . | CASSFDRDTLYEQYF | TGTGCCAGCAGTTTCGACCGGGACACGCTCTACGAGCAGTACTTC
TRBJ1-4 | TRBV2 | many | . | CASSVGAPNEKLFF | TGTGCCAGCAGTGTCGGGGCTCCAAATGAAAAACTGTTTTTT
TRBJ2-7 | TRBV7-2 | . | . | CASSLSGVSSYEQYF | TGTGCCAGCAGCTTATCAGGGGTTAGCTCCTACGAGCAGTACTTC
TRBJ2-3 | TRBV15 | few | . | CATRGTDTQYF | TGTGCCACCAGGGGCACAGATACGCAGTATTTT
TRBJ1-1 | TRBV11-2 | many | . | CASSFQMVSAFF | TGTGCCAGCAGCTTCCAGATGGTCTCAGCTTTCTTT
TRBJ2-1 | TRBV12-3/TRBV12-4 | many | . | CASSLVPGQRDQESTMKQFF | TGTGCCAGCAGTTTAGTCCCAGGGCAACGGGACCAGGAAAGTACAATGAAACAGTTCTTC
TRBJ2-3 | TRBV5-5 | many | . | CASRMGTTSTDTQYF | TGTGCCAGCCGAATGGGGACCACAAGCACAGATACGCAGTATTTT
TRBJ2-1 | TRBV7-8 | few | . | CASSLAVGNEQFF | TGTGCCAGCAGCTTAGCAGTAGGTAATGAGCAGTTCTTC
TRBJ2-7 | TRBV4-2 | few | TRBD2 | CASSQMTGGPYEQYF | TGTGCCAGCAGCCAGATGACGGGAGGTCCCTACGAGCAGTACTTC
TRBJ2-5 | TRBV6-1 | . | . | CASSNGGRAGETQYF | TGTGCCAGCAGTAATGGGGGCAGGGCCGGTGAGACCCAGTACTTC
TRBJ1-6 | TRBV12-3/TRBV12-4 | . | . | CAFSGRDKNRSSYNSPLHF | TGTGCCTTCAGTGGCCGGGACAAAAATAGAAGCTCCTATAATTCACCCCTCCACTTT
TRBJ2-7 | TRBV7-2 | . | TRBD2 | CASSYYGGGFYEQYF | TGTGCCAGCAGCTATTATGGGGGGGGGTTCTACGAGCAGTACTTC
TRBJ2-5 | TRBV20-1 | . | TRBD2 | CSARDGVTSGRLETQYF | TGCAGTGCTAGAGATGGCGTTACTAGCGGGAGGTTGGAGACCCAGTACTTC
TRBJ2-3 | TRBV25-1 | once | . | CASSEMDTQYF | TGTGCCAGCAGTGAAATGGATACGCAGTATTTT
TRBJ2-1 | TRBV6-5 | . | TRBD1 | CASSYGSGTGTYNEQFF | TGTGCCAGCAGTTACGGGTCCGGGACAGGGACGTACAATGAGCAGTTCTTC
TRBJ1-2 | TRBV5-5 | . | TRBD1 | CASSLGQGDGYTF | TGTGCCAGCAGCTTAGGACAGGGGGATGGCTACACCTTC
TRBJ2-1 | TRBV5-1 | . | TRBD2 | CASSLEAQSAGGYNEQFF | TGCGCCAGCAGCTTGGAAGCTCAGTCAGCGGGAGGTTACAATGAGCAGTTCTTC
TRBJ2-5 | TRBV29-1 | many | . | CSVVGDRETQYF | TGCAGCGTTGTGGGGGATCGCGAGACCCAGTACTTC
TRBJ2-2 | TRBV4-2 | many | TRBD1 | CASSPPGTGWSNTGELFF | TGTGCCAGCAGCCCCCCGGGGACAGGGTGGTCGAACACCGGGGAGCTGTTTTTT
TRBJ2-7 | TRBV20-1 | many | . | CSASRIHRAAHEQYF | TGCAGTGCTAGCCGAATCCACAGGGCTGCCCACGAGCAGTACTTC
TRBJ2-3 | TRBV12-3/TRBV12-4 | . | . | CASSLVSSSSTDTQYF | TGTGCCAGCAGTTTAGTAAGTTCCTCTAGCACAGATACGCAGTATTTT
TRBJ1-6 | TRBV20-1 | many | . | CSASELRGTNSPLHF | TGCAGCGCCTCGGAGCTACGAGGGACAAATTCACCCCTCCACTTT
TRBJ2-7 | TRBV5-6 | . | TRBD1 | CASSLDGTGSLEQYF | TGTGCCAGCAGCTTGGACGGGACAGGGTCCCTCGAGCAGTACTTC
TRBJ2-3 | TRBV14 | many | TRBD1 | CASSPGTGGIDTQYF | TGTGCCAGCAGCCCCGGGACAGGGGGCATAGATACGCAGTATTTT
TRBJ2-4 | TRBV9 | . | TRBD2 | CASSDTPGGDLAKNIQYF | TGTGCCAGCAGTGACACACCTGGGGGGGACCTAGCCAAAAACATTCAGTACTTC